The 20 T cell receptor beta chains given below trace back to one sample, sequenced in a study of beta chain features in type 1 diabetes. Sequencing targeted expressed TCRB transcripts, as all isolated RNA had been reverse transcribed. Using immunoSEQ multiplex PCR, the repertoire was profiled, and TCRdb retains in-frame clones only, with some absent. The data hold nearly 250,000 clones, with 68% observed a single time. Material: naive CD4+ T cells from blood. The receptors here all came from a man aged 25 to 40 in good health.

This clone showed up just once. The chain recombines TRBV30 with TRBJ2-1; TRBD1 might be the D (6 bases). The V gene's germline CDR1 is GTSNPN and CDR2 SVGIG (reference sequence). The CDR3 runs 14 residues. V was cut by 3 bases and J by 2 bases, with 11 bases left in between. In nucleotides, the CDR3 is TGTGCCTGGAGCACAGGGTCCCCCTACAATGAGCAGTTCTTC. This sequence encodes CAWSTGSPYNEQFF.

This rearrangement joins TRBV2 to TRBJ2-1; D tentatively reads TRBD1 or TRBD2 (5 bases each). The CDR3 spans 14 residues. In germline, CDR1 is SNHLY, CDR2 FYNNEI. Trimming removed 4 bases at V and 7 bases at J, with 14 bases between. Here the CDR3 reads CASSATGGKNEQFF. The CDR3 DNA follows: TGTGCCAGCAGTGCCACTGGGGGTAAGAATGAGCAGTTCTTC.

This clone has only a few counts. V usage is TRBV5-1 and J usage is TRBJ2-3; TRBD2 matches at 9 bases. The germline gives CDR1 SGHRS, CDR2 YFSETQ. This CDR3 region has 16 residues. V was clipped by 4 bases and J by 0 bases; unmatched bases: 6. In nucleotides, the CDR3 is TGCGCCAGCAGCCCAGGGCTAGCGGGGAGCACAGATACGCAGTATTTT. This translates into CASSPGLAGSTDTQYF. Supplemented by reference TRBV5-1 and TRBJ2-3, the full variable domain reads KAGVTQTPRYLIKTRGQQVTLSCSPISGHRSVSWYQQTPGQGLQFLFEYFSETQRNKGNFPGRFSGRQFSNSRSEMNVSTLELGDSALYLCASSPGLAGSTDTQYFGPGTRLTVL.

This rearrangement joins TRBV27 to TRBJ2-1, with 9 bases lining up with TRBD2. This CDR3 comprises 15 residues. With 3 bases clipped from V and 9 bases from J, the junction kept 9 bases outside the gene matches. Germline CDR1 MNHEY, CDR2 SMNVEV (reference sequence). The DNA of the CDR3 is TGTGCCAGCAGTTTCCAGCGGGGGGACCGAGGTGAGCAGTTCTTC. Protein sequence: CASSFQRGDRGEQFF.

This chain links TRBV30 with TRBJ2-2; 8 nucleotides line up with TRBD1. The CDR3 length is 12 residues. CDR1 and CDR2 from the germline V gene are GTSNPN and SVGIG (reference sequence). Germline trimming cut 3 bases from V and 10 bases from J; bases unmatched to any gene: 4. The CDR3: CAWRTGAAELFF. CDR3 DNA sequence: TGTGCCTGGAGGACAGGGGCCGCGGAGCTGTTTTTT. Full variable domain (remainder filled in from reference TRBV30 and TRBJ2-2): SQTIHQWPATLVQPVGSPLSLECTVEGTSNPNLYWYRQAAGRGLQLLFYSVGIGQISSEVPQNLSASRPQDRQFILSSKKLLLSDSGFYLCAWRTGAAELFFGEGSRLTVL.

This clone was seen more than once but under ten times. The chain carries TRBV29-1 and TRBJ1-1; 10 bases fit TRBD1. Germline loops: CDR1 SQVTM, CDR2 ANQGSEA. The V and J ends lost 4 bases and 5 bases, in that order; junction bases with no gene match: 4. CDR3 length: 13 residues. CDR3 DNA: TGCAGCGTTGTTGGACAGGGGGGAACTGAAGCTTTCTTT. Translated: CSVVGQGGTEAFF.

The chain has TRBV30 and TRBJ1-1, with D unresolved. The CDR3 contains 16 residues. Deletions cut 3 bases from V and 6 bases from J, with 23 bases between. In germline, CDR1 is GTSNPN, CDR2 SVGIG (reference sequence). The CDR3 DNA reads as TGTGCCTGGAGGGGAACGTCTGGGAGTTCTTCTGCTGAAGCTTTCTTT. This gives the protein CAWRGTSGSSSAEAFF.

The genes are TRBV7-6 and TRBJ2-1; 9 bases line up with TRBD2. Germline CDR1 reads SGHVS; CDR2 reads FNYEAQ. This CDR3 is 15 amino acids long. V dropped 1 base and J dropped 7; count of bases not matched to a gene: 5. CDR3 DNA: TGTGCCAGCAGCTTAGGTAGCGGGGGCCCGAATGAGCAGTTCTTC. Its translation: CASSLGSGGPNEQFF.

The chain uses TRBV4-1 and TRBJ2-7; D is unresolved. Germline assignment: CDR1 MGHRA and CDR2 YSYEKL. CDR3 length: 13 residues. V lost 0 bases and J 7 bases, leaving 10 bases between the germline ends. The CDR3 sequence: CASSQETGLEQYF. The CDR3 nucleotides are TGCGCCAGCAGCCAAGAGACCGGCTTAGAGCAGTACTTC.

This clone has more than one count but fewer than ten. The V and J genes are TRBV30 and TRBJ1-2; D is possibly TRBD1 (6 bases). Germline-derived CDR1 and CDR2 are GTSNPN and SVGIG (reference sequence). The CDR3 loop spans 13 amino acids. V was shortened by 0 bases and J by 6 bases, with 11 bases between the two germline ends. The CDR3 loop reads CAWSVLRGDGYTF. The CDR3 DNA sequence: TGTGCCTGGAGTGTACTCAGGGGTGATGGCTACACCTTC.

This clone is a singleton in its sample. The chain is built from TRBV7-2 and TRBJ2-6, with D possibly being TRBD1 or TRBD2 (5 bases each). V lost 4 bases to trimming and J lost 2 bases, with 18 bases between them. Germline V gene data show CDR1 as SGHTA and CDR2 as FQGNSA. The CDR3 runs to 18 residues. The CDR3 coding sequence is TGTGCCAGCAGCTCAGTCGGACGGGGCTCGGCTGGGGCCAACGTCCTGACTTTC. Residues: CASSSVGRGSAGANVLTF.

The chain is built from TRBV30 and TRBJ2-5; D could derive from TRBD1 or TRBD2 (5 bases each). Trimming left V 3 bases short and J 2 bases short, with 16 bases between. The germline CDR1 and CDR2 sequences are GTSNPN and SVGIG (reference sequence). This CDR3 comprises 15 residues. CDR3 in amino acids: CAWRTPGRGQETQYF. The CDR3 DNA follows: TGTGCCTGGAGGACCCCGGGACGGGGACAAGAGACCCAGTACTTC.

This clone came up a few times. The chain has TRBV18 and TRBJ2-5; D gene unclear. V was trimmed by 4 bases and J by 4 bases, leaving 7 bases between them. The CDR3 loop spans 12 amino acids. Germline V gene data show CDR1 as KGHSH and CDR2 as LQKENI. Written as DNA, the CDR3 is TGTGCCAGCTCACAGGACGTAGAGACCCAGTACTTC. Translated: CASSQDVETQYF.

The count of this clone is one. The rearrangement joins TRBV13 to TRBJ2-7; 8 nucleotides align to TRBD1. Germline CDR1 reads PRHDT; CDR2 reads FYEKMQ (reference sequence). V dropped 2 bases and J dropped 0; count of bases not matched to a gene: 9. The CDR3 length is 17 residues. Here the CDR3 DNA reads TGTGCCAGCAGCTTACAACCCCGGACAGGGAGCTCCTACGAGCAGTACTTC. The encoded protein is CASSLQPRTGSSYEQYF.

This CDR3 is CASSQDVAGDSYEQYF. The CDR3, as DNA: TGCGCCAGCAGCCAAGACGTAGCGGGAGACTCCTACGAGCAGTACTTC. This chain links TRBV4-1 with TRBJ2-7; the match to TRBD2 covers 9 bases. CDR1 and CDR2 (germline): MGHRA, YSYEKL. The J segment lost 0 bases and the V segment lost 0 bases, leaving 3 bases of the junction unmatched. The CDR3 runs 16 residues.

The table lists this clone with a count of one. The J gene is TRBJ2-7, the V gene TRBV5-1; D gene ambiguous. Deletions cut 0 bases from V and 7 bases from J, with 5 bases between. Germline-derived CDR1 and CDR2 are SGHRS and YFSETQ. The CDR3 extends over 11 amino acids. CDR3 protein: CASSLAREQYF. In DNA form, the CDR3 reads TGCGCCAGCAGCTTGGCACGGGAGCAGTACTTC.

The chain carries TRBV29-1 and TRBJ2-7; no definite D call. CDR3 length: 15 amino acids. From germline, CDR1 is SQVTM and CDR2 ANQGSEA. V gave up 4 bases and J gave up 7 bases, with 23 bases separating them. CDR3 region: CSVAGIMAETMEQYF. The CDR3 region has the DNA TGCAGCGTTGCAGGTATCATGGCAGAAACGATGGAGCAGTACTTC.

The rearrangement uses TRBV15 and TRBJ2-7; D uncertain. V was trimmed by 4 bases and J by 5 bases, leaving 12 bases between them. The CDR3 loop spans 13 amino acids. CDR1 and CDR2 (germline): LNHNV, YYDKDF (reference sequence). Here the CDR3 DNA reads TGTGCCACCAGCATTCGGCAGAGCAACGAGCAGTACTTC. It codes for CATSIRQSNEQYF.

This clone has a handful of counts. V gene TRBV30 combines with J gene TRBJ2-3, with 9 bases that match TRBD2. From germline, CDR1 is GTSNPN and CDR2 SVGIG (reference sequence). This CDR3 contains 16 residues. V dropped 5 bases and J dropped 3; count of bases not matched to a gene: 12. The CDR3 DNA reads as TGTGCCTGGGCTGCTCTGACTAGCGGTAAAACAGATACGCAGTATTTT. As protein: CAWAALTSGKTDTQYF.

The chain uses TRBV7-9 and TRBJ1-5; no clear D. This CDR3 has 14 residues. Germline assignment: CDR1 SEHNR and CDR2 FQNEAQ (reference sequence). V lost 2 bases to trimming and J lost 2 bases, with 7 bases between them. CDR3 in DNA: TGTGCCAGCAGCTTAAGCTCCGGCAATCAGCCCCAGCATTTT. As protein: CASSLSSGNQPQHF.